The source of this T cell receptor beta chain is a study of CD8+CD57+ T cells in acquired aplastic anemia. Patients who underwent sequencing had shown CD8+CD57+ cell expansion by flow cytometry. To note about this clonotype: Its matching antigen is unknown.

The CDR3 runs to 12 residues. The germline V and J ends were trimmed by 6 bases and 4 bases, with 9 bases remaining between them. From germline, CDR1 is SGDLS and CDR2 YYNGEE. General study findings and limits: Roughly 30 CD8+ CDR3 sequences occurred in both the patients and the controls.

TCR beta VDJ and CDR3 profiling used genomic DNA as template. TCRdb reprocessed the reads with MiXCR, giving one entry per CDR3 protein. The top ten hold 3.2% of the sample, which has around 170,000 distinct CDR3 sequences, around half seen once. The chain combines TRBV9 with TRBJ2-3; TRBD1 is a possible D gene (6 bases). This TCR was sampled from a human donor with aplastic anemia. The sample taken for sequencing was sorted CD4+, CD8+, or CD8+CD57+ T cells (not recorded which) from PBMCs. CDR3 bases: TGTGCCAGCACCAACAGGGCAGATACGCAGTATTTT. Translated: CASTNRADTQYF.